The 17 T cell receptor beta chains below all came from one sample that was sequenced in a study of CD8 T cells in ankylosing spondylitis. TCRdb passed the 5' RACE reads through MiXCR, listing each CDR3 protein once. Altogether 160,000 or so distinct CDR3 sequences are present, roughly 10% being singletons, with the ten largest covering less than 15%. The sample comprised blood, either unsorted or a sorted T cell fraction (not recorded which). The receptors here all came from a female donor with ankylosing spondylitis or in good health (not recorded which).

The table lists this clonotype with a few counts. The chain couples TRBV15 to TRBJ2-7, with D possibly matching TRBD1 (6 bases). Trimming stripped 2 bases from V and 5 bases from J, with 22 bases between. Germline V lookup: CDR1 LNHNV, CDR2 YYDKDF (reference sequence). This CDR3 is 17 amino acids long. CDR3 residues: CATSRPSTSSQGNEQYF. The CDR3 nucleotides are TGTGCCACCAGCAGACCCTCAACCTCGTCCCAGGGGAACGAGCAGTACTTC.

The chain joins TRBV30 to TRBJ2-7; D is tentatively TRBD1 or TRBD2 (5 bases each). V lost 2 bases, J lost 6 bases, and 14 bases lay in between. Looked up from germline, CDR1 is GTSNPN and CDR2 is SVGIG (reference sequence). This CDR3 has 13 amino acids. In DNA, the CDR3 is TGTGCCTGGAGTATAGGGGAAGGGAGCGAGCAGTACTTC. Protein: CAWSIGEGSEQYF.

J is TRBJ1-4 and V is TRBV4-3; D is uncertain. This CDR3 comprises 16 residues. V lost 0 bases to trimming and J lost 0 bases, with 8 bases between them. The V gene's germline CDR1 is LGHNA and CDR2 YSLEER. CDR3 protein: CASSQDAIATNEKLFF. CDR3 nucleotide sequence: TGCGCCAGCAGCCAAGATGCGATTGCAACTAATGAAAAACTGTTTTTT.

This rearrangement joins TRBV23-1 to TRBJ2-5, with 7 bases fitting TRBD2. TRBV23-1 falls under the ORF class, with uncertain function. V lost 4 bases, J lost 4 bases, and 9 bases stayed unmatched. The CDR3 is 15 residues long. This CDR3 is CASSLLGRGRETQYF. CDR3 sequence (DNA): TGCGCCAGCAGTCTTCTTGGGAGGGGAAGAGAGACCCAGTACTTC.

The V and J genes are TRBV4-1 and TRBJ2-1; 9 nucleotides agree with TRBD2. V was pared by 5 bases and J by 8 bases, with 7 bases of the junction left unmatched. This CDR3 is built from 14 residues. Germline V gives CDR1 MGHRA, CDR2 YSYEKL. This CDR3 reads CASSWREGLDEQFF. The CDR3 DNA reads as TGCGCCAGCAGCTGGCGGGAGGGCCTGGATGAGCAGTTCTTC.

The rearrangement uses TRBV29-1 and TRBJ2-5; 11 nucleotides align to TRBD2. Germline CDR1 reads SQVTM; CDR2 reads ANQGSEA. The CDR3 length is 17 residues. The V gene end was trimmed by 5 bases and the J gene end by 2 bases; junction bases not matched to a gene: 13. The CDR3 region has the DNA TGCAGCGTTCTAGAGCTAGCGGGAGGTTGGGGACAAGAGACCCAGTACTTC. Protein sequence: CSVLELAGGWGQETQYF.

This clonotype was detected ten times or more. The chain recombines TRBV6-2 or TRBV6-3 with TRBJ2-1, with no clear D. CDR1 is MNHEY and CDR2 is SVGEGT in the germline V gene. V was shortened by 5 bases and J by 0 bases, with 11 bases between the two germline ends. The CDR3 runs 15 residues. CDR3 DNA sequence: TGTGCCAGCAGTCCCAGCGAACGCTCCTACAATGAGCAGTTCTTC. Translation: CASSPSERSYNEQFF.

This clonotype was seen a few times. The chain carries TRBV14 and TRBJ2-5, with a tentative D call TRBD2 (5 bases). CDR3 size: 13 residues. Germline CDR1 is SGHDN and CDR2 is FVKESK. Trimming pared 0 bases from V and 9 bases from J, leaving 11 bases between. The CDR3 coding sequence is TGTGCCAGCAGCCAAGAGGACTGGGCGGCCCAGTACTTC. Protein sequence: CASSQEDWAAQYF.

CDR3 nucleotides: TGTGCCAGCATCGAACAGCGGGTCGAGAAGACCCAGTACTTC. It encodes CASIEQRVEKTQYF. The chain employs TRBV6-1 and TRBJ2-5, with a weak D call TRBD2 (6 bases). CDR1 is MNHNS and CDR2 is SASEGT in the germline V gene. CDR3 size: 14 residues. The V end was cut by 7 bases, the J end by 6 bases, with 18 bases between.

The J gene is TRBJ1-2, the V gene TRBV9; 7 bases are a match to TRBD1. Germline V CDR1 and CDR2: SGDLS, YYNGEE. This CDR3 contains 14 residues. V lost 1 base, J lost 6 bases, and 6 bases stayed unmatched. The CDR3 region has the DNA TGTGCCAGCAGCGTATCAGGGGGGGGAGATGGCTACACCTTC. It translates to CASSVSGGGDGYTF.

Only a few counts were recorded for this clonotype. The V call is TRBV20-1, the J call TRBJ2-7; a weak D match, TRBD2 (5 bases). V was cut by 3 bases and J by 2 bases, with 14 bases left in between. This CDR3 has 14 residues. In germline, CDR1 is DFQATT, CDR2 SNEGSKA (reference sequence). CDR3 nucleotide sequence: TGCAGTGCTAGGGGGAGCAGTAAGACCTACGAGCAGTACTTC. Its protein is CSARGSSKTYEQYF.

This clonotype was recorded a few times. This sequence joins TRBV27 and TRBJ1-3; D gene ambiguous. The ends were cut back, 2 bases at V and 1 base at J, with 9 bases in the middle. Germline CDR1 MNHEY, CDR2 SMNVEV (reference sequence). The CDR3 spans 15 residues. The CDR3 loop is CASSLSWGSGNTIYF. As DNA, the CDR3 is TGTGCCAGCAGTTTAAGTTGGGGATCTGGAAACACCATATATTTT.

This clonotype was observed at least ten times. The J gene is TRBJ1-6, the V gene TRBV4-3, with a weak D call TRBD1 (5 bases). The germline CDR1 and CDR2 sequences are LGHNA and YSLEER. V was cut by 3 bases and J by 8 bases, with 17 bases left in between. The CDR3 is 16 amino acids. CDR3 in amino acids: CASSQSSGHFDSPLHF. In DNA form, the CDR3 reads TGCGCCAGCAGCCAGTCGTCCGGACACTTTGATTCACCCCTCCACTTT.

The chain recombines TRBV6-2 or TRBV6-3 with TRBJ1-5; D possibly corresponds to TRBD1 (5 bases). Trimming stripped 6 bases from V and 4 bases from J, with 13 bases between. The CDR3 length is 14 residues. Germline V gene sequence: CDR1 MNHEY, CDR2 SVGEGT. CDR3 sequence (DNA): TGTGCCAGCAGCCGCGACAGTTTTAATCAGCCCCAGCATTTT. Its translation: CASSRDSFNQPQHF.

This clonotype came up many times. This chain links TRBV14 with TRBJ2-1, with 11 positions matching TRBD2. The CDR3 covers 16 residues. Losses at the gene ends were 4 bases for V and 5 bases for J; bases not matched to a gene: 7. The germline CDR1 and CDR2 sequences are SGHDN and FVKESK. CDR3 nucleotide sequence: TGTGCCAGCAGCCGACACCTAGCGGGAGGCCACAATGAGCAGTTCTTC. Its translation: CASSRHLAGGHNEQFF.

This clonotype was counted only a few times. The chain uses TRBV4-3 and TRBJ1-3; TRBD1 might be the D (6 bases). Per germline, CDR1 LGHNA and CDR2 YSLEER. V was shortened by 4 bases and J by 1 base, with 14 bases between the two germline ends. This CDR3 is built from 16 residues. CDR3: CASSPDRTVSGNTIYF. Here the CDR3 DNA reads TGCGCCAGCAGCCCCGACAGGACGGTGTCTGGAAACACCATATATTTT.

This rearrangement joins TRBV27 to TRBJ1-1; D not certain. V was cut by 4 bases and J by 6 bases, with 12 bases left in between. The CDR3 extends over 13 amino acids. Germline loops: CDR1 MNHEY, CDR2 SMNVEV (reference sequence). CDR3 amino acids: CASSSESGAEAFF. The CDR3 DNA reads TGTGCCAGCAGTTCCGAAAGCGGGGCTGAAGCTTTCTTT.